These T cell receptor beta chains were read from a single sample in a study of identifying expanded T cells in peripheral blood. Method: immunoSEQ multiplex PCR; TCRdb's copy keeps in-frame clones and lacks some. This table has about 110,000 clones, 75% to 90% appearing once. Sequenced: blood. The receptors here all came from a person aged 18-70 years in good health. Each CDR3 is given with its conserved first and last residue. The D gene is left open where the match is weak. Size is omitted from some rows. Given values are once, few, many or a class for expanded clones.

D	V	size	J	CDR3	DNA
NA	TRBV29-1	NA	TRBJ2-5	CSVEVGSAWEETQYF	TGCAGCGTTGAAGTTGGGTCGGCTTGGGAAGAGACCCAGTACTTC
TRBD2	TRBV7-9	NA	TRBJ2-2	CASRPKAGATGELFF	TGTGCCAGCAGACCGAAAGCGGGGGCCACCGGGGAGCTGTTTTTT
TRBD2	TRBV4-3	NA	TRBJ2-3	CASSQALAGGWETDTQYF	TGCGCCAGCAGCCAAGCCCTAGCGGGGGGGTGGGAGACAGATACGCAGTATTTT
NA	TRBV7-2	NA	TRBJ1-6	CASSLHLTGTPHF	TGTGCCAGCAGCCTACACCTCACAGGTACCCCGCACTTT
TRBD2	TRBV7-8	NA	TRBJ2-1	CASSLRASGGNEQFF	TGTGCCAGCAGCTTAAGGGCTAGCGGGGGGAATGAGCAGTTCTTC
TRBD1	TRBV25-1	NA	TRBJ2-3	CASSTGQGTDTQYF	TGTGCCAGCTCTACGGGACAGGGCACAGATACGCAGTATTTT
NA	TRBV19	NA	TRBJ1-6	CASSKLRGDSPLHF	TGTGCCAGTAGTAAATTGAGGGGTGATTCACCCCTCCACTTT
NA	TRBV28	NA	TRBJ1-1	CASSFRVDTEAFF	TGTGCCAGCAGTTTCAGGGTGGACACTGAAGCTTTCTTT
TRBD1	TRBV5-1	NA	TRBJ2-7	CASTADRDLGSGEQYF	TGCGCCAGCACGGCCGACAGGGATCTCGGATCGGGCGAGCAGTACTTC
NA	TRBV5-5	NA	TRBJ1-1	CASSWWVGRNTEAFF	TGTGCCAGCAGCTGGTGGGTAGGGAGGAACACTGAAGCTTTCTTT
TRBD1	TRBV6-5	NA	TRBJ2-7	CATNRKGTAYEQYF	TGTGCCACCAACCGAAAAGGGACAGCTTACGAGCAGTACTTC
NA	TRBV29-1	NA	TRBJ1-2	CSVGASGVYGYTF	TGCAGCGTTGGGGCGTCAGGTGTCTATGGCTACACCTTC
TRBD1	TRBV12-5	NA	TRBJ2-1	CASGLGQGTYNEQFF	TGTGCTAGTGGTTTGGGACAGGGGACCTACAATGAGCAGTTCTTC
TRBD2	TRBV6-5	NA	TRBJ2-3	CASRDWGGSTDTQYF	TGTGCCAGCAGGGACTGGGGAGGGAGCACAGATACGCAGTATTTT
NA	TRBV9	NA	TRBJ2-7	CASSVKGDYEQYF	TGTGCCAGCAGCGTGAAGGGAGACTACGAGCAGTACTTC
NA	TRBV29-1	NA	TRBJ2-2	CSVAGNTGELFF	TGCAGCGTTGCCGGGAACACCGGGGAGCTGTTTTTT
TRBD1	TRBV7-6	NA	TRBJ1-4	CASSLRPGQTAEKLFF	TGTGCCAGCAGCCTTCGCCCGGGACAGACCGCTGAAAAACTGTTTTTT
NA	TRBV10-3	few	TRBJ2-5	CAIKGGAQETQYF	TGTGCCATCAAGGGGGGAGCCCAAGAGACCCAGTACTTC
NA	TRBV11-2	NA	TRBJ2-3	CASSLGAGGSTDTQYF	TGTGCCAGCAGCTTAGGAGCAGGCGGTAGCACAGATACGCAGTATTTT
NA	TRBV16	NA	TRBJ2-6	CASSQTSGANVLTF	TGTGCCAGCAGCCAGACCTCTGGGGCCAACGTCCTGACTTTC
NA	TRBV6-5	NA	TRBJ2-7	CASSYSIPGQAYEQYF	TGTGCCAGCAGTTACTCTATACCGGGGCAGGCCTACGAGCAGTACTTC
NA	TRBV7-6	NA	TRBJ1-1	CASSLAEMGYSTEAFF	TGTGCCAGCAGCTTAGCGGAGATGGGTTACAGCACTGAAGCTTTCTTT
TRBD2	TRBV7-2	NA	TRBJ2-4	CASTLSGGGLGNIQYF	TGTGCCAGCACCCTTTCTGGCGGGGGGCTCGGGAACATTCAGTACTTC
NA	TRBV2	NA	TRBJ1-4	CASSEEGRIEKLFF	TGTGCCAGCAGTGAAGAGGGGCGGATTGAAAAACTGTTTTTT
NA	TRBV14	NA	TRBJ2-1	CASSQDPNLGRGSSYNEQFF	TGTGCCAGCAGCCAAGATCCGAACCTCGGACGGGGAAGCTCCTACAATGAGCAGTTCTTC
TRBD1	TRBV6-6	NA	TRBJ2-7	CASSPDRLEQYF	TGTGCCAGCAGCCCGGACAGGCTCGAGCAGTACTTC